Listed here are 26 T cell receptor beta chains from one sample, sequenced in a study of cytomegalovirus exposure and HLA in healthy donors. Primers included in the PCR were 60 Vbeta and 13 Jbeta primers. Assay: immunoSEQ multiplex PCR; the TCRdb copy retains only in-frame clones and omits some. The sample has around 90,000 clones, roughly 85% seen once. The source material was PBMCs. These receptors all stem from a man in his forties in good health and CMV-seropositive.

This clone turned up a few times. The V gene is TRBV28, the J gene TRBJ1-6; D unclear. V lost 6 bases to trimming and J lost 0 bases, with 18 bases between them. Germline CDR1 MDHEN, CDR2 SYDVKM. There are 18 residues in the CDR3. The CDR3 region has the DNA TGTGCCAGCAGCCCCCCGGGTGTCGCTAGCTCCTATAATTCACCCCTCCACTTT. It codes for CASSPPGVASSYNSPLHF. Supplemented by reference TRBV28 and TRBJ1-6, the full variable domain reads DVKVTQSSRYLVKRTGEKVFLECVQDMDHENMFWYRQDPGLGLRLIYFSYDVKMKEKGDIPEGYSVSREKKERFSLILESASTNQTSMYLCASSPPGVASSYNSPLHFGNGTRLTVT.

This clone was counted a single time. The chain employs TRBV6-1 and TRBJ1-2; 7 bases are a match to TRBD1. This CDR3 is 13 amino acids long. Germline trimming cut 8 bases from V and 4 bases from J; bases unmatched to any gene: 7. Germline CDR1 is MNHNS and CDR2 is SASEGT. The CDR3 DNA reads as TGTGCCAGCGTCGAGGGACAGCCCTATGGCTACACCTTC. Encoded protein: CASVEGQPYGYTF.

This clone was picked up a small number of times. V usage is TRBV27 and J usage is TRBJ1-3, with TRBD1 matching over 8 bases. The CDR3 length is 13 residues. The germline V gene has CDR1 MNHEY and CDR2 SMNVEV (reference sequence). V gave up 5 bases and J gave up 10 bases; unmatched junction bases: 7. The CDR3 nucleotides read TGTGCCAGCAGTCCCCGGACAGGGCGGACCATATATTTT. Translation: CASSPRTGRTIYF.

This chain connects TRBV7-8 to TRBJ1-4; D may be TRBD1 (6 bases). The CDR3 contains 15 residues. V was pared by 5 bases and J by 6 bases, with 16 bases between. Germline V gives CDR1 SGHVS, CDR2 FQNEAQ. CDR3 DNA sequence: TGTGCCAGCAGCCTCGGGACATACGGCGATGAAAAACTGTTTTTT. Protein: CASSLGTYGDEKLFF.

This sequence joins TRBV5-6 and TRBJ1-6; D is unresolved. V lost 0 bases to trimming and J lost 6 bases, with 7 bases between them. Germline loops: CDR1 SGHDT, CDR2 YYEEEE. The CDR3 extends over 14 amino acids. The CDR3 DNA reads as TGTGCCAGCAGCTTGGCCACGGGTAATTCACCCCTCCACTTT. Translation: CASSLATGNSPLHF.

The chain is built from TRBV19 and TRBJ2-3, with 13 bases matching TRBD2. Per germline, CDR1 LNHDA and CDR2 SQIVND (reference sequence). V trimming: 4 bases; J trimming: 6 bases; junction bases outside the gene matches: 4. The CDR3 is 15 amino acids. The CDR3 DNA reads TGTGCCAGTAGTAAAGGACTAGCGGGAGCCGATACGCAGTATTTT. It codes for CASSKGLAGADTQYF.

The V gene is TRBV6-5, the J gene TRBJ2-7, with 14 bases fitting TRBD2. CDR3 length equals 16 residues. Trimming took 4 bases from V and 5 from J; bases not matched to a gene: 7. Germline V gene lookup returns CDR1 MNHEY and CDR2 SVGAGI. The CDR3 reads CASSFVPGLAGDEQYF. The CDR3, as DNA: TGTGCCAGCAGTTTCGTTCCGGGACTAGCGGGAGACGAGCAGTACTTC.

This CDR3 is CASSLYTRTSGRTYEQYF. The DNA for the CDR3 is TGTGCCAGCAGCCTATATACCCGGACTAGCGGGCGCACCTACGAGCAGTACTTC. This chain connects TRBV7-2 to TRBJ2-7; 11 bases fit TRBD2. CDR1 SGHTA and CDR2 FQGNSA come from the germline V gene. The CDR3 extends over 18 amino acids. With V trimmed by 5 bases and J by 2 bases, 14 bases remained unmatched. Together with reference TRBV7-2 and TRBJ2-7, the CDR3 gives the full variable domain: GAGVSQSPSNKVTEKGKDVELRCDPISGHTALYWYRQSLGQGLEFLIYFQGNSAPDKSGLPSDRFSAERTGGSVSTLTIQRTQQEDSAVYLCASSLYTRTSGRTYEQYFGPGTRLTVT.

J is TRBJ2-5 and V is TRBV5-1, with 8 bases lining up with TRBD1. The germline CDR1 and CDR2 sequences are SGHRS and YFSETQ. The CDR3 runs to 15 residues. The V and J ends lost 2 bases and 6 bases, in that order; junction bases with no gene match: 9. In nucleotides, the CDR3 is TGCGCCAGCAGCTTAGGACAGGGTGAGGTGCAGACCCAGTACTTC. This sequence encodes CASSLGQGEVQTQYF.

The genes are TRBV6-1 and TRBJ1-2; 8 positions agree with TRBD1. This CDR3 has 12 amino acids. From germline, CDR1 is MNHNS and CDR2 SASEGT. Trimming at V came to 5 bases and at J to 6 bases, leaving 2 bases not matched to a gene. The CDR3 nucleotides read TGTGCCAGCAGTCCGACAGGGGATGGCTACACCTTC. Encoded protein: CASSPTGDGYTF.

CDR3 residues: CASSLVDRGRFDAEAFF. The CDR3, as DNA: TGCGCCAGCAGCTTGGTGGACAGGGGGCGCTTTGACGCTGAAGCTTTCTTT. This sequence joins TRBV5-1 and TRBJ1-1, with 11 nucleotides matching TRBD1. Germline CDR1 SGHRS, CDR2 YFSETQ. Unmatched junction bases numbered 10, after V lost 0 bases and J lost 6 bases. This CDR3 has 17 residues.

CDR3 amino acids: CASSSTGLSNQPQHF. CDR3 coding DNA: TGTGCCAGCAGTTCCACAGGGTTGAGCAATCAGCCCCAGCATTTT. The chain links TRBV11-2 to TRBJ1-5; D may be TRBD1 (6 bases). V lost 6 bases and J 1 base, leaving 13 bases between the germline ends. CDR3 length equals 15 residues. Per germline, CDR1 SGHAT and CDR2 FQNNGV.

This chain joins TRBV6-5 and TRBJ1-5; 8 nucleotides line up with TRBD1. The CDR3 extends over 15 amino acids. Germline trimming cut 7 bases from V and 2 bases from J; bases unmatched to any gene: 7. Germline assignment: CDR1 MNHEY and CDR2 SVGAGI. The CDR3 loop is CASTRWGQGNQPQHF. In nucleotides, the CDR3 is TGTGCCAGCACAAGGTGGGGACAGGGCAATCAGCCCCAGCATTTT.

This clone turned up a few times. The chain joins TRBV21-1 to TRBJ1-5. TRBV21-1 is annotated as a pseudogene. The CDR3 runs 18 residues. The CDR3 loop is CASSKALTPGNSNQPQHF. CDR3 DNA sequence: TGTGCCAGCAGCAAAGCTCTAACTCCCGGGAATAGCAATCAGCCCCAGCATTTT.

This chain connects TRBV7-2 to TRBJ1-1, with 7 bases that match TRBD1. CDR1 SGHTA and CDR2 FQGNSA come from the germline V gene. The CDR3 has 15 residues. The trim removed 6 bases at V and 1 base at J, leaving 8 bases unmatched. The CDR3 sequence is CASSRGQAANTEAFF. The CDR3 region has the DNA TGTGCCAGCAGTCGCGGACAGGCCGCGAACACTGAAGCTTTCTTT.

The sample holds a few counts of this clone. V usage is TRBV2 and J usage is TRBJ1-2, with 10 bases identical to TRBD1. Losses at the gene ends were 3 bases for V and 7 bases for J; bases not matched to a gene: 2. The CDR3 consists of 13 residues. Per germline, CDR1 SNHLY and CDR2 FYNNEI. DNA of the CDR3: TGTGCCAGCAGTGACGGGACAGGGGTTGGCTACACCTTC. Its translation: CASSDGTGVGYTF. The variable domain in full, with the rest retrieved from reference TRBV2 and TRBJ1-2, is EPEVTQTPSHQVTQMGQEVILRCVPISNHLYFYWYRQILGQKVEFLVSFYNNEISEKSEIFDDQFSVERPDGSNFTLKIRSTKLEDSAMYFCASSDGTGVGYTFGSGTRLTVV.

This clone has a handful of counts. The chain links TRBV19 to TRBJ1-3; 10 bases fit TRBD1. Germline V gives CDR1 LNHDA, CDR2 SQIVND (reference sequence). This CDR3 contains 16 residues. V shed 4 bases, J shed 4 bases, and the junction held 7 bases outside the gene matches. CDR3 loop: CASSTLTGGNGNTIYF. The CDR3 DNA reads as TGTGCCAGTAGTACTCTGACAGGGGGCAACGGAAACACCATATATTTT.

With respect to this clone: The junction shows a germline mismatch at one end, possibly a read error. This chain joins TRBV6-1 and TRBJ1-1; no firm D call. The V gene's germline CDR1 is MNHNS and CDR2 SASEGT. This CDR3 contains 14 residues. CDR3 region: CASSETVGAFFSTF. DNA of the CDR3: TGTGCCAGCAGTGAAACAGTGGGCGCCTTCTTTTCCACCTTT.

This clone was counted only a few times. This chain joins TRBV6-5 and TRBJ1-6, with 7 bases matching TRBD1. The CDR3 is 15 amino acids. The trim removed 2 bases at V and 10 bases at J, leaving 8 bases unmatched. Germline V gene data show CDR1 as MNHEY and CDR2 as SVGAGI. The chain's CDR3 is CASSYLDRVGSPLHF. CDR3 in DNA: TGTGCCAGCAGTTACCTAGACAGGGTGGGATCACCCCTCCACTTT.

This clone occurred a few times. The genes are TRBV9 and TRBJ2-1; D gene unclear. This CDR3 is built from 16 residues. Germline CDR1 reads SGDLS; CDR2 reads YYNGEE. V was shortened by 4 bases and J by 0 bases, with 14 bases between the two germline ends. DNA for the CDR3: TGTGCCAGCAGCCCCTCAATGACTGGCTCCTACAATGAGCAGTTCTTC. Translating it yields CASSPSMTGSYNEQFF. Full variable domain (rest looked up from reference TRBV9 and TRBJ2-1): DSGVTQTPKHLITATGQRVTLRCSPRSGDLSVYWYQQSLDQGLQFLIQYYNGEERAKGNILERFSAQQFPDLHSELNLSSLELGDSALYFCASSPSMTGSYNEQFFGPGTRLTVL.

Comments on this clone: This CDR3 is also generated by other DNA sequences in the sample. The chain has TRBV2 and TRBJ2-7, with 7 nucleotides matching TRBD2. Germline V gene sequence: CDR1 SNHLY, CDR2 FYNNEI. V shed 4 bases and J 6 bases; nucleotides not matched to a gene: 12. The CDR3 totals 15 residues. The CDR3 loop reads CASSGSGGRVREQYF. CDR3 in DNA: TGTGCCAGCAGTGGGTCCGGGGGGAGGGTTCGCGAGCAGTACTTC.

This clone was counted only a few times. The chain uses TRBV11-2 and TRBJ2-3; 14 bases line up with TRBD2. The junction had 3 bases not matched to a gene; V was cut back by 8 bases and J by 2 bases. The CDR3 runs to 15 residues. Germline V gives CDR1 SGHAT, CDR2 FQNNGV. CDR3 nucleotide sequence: TGTGCCAGCGGACTAGCGGGAGGTAACACAGATACGCAGTATTTT. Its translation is CASGLAGGNTDTQYF.

CDR3 sequence reads: CASSPEQSSGNTIYF. The CDR3 region has the DNA TGTGCCAGCAGCCCGGAACAGAGCTCTGGAAACACCATATATTTT. The genes are TRBV5-4 and TRBJ1-3; D is undetermined. CDR3 size: 15 residues. CDR1 SGHNT and CDR2 YYREEE come from the germline V gene (reference sequence). V was pared by 4 bases and J by 0 bases, with 11 bases between.

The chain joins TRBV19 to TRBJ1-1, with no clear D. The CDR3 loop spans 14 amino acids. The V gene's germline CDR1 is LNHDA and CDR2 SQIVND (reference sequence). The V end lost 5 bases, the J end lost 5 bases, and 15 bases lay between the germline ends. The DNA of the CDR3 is TGTGCCAGTAGTGGCCCGAGGTTGACGACTGAAGCTTTCTTT. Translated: CASSGPRLTTEAFF. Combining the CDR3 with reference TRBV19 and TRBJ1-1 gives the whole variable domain DGGITQSPKYLFRKEGQNVTLSCEQNLNHDAMYWYRQDPGQGLRLIYYSQIVNDFQKGDIAEGYSVSREKKESFPLTVTSAQKNPTAFYLCASSGPRLTTEAFFGQGTRLTVV.

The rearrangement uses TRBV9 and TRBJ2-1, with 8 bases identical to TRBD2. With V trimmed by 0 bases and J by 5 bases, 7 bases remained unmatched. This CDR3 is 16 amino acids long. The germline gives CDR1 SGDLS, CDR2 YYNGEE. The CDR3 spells CASSVVPGTRDNEQFF. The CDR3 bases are TGTGCCAGCAGCGTAGTACCCGGGACTAGAGACAATGAGCAGTTCTTC.

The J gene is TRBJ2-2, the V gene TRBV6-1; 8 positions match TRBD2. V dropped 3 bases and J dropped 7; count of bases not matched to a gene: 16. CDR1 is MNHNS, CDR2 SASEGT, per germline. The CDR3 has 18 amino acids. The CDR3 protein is CASSDTLPGLVFIGELFF. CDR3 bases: TGTGCCAGCAGTGACACACTACCGGGACTAGTTTTTATCGGGGAGCTGTTTTTT.